This T cell receptor beta chain was observed in a study of breast tumors, draining lymph nodes, adjacent tissues. Whole-study findings and limits: Findings are consistent with lymph node origin and intratumoral expansion of most tumor T cells.

TCRdb used MiXCR to reprocess the multiplex PCR reads, holding one entry per CDR3 protein. Here the sample spans 150,000 to 200,000 distinct CDR3 sequences, roughly a third being singletons. CDR1 and CDR2 (germline): ENHRY, SYGVKD. The CDR3 length is 15 residues. V lost 10 bases, J lost 4 bases, and 12 bases stayed unmatched. Concerning this clonotype: Its specificity is unknown.

Breast cancer patients provided tissue from their axillary draining lymph nodes. This sequence originates from a female donor with breast cancer. Some clones in this sample may be carry-over from other donors' samples. Sequencing used axillary lymph node tissue. V is TRBV10-3 and J is TRBJ2-3, with 9 bases that match TRBD2. CDR3 loop: CATSGTFQSADTQYF. In nucleotides, the CDR3 is TGTGCCACTAGCGGGACATTTCAAAGCGCAGATACGCAGTATTTT.